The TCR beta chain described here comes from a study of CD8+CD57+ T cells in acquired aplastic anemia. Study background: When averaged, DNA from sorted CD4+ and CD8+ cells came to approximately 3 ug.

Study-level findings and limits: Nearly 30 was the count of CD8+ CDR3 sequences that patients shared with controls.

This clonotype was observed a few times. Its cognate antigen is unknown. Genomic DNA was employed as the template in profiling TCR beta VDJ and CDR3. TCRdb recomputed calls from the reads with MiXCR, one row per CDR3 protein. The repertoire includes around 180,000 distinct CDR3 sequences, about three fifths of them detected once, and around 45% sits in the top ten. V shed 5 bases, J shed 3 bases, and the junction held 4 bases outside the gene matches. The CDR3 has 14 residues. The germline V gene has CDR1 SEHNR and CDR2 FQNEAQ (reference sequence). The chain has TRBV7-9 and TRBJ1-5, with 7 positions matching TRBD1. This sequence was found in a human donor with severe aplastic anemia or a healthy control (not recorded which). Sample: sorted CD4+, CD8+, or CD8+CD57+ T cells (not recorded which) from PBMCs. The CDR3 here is CASSPGTVNQPQHF. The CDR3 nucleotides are TGTGCCAGCAGCCCTGGGACAGTCAATCAGCCCCAGCATTTT.